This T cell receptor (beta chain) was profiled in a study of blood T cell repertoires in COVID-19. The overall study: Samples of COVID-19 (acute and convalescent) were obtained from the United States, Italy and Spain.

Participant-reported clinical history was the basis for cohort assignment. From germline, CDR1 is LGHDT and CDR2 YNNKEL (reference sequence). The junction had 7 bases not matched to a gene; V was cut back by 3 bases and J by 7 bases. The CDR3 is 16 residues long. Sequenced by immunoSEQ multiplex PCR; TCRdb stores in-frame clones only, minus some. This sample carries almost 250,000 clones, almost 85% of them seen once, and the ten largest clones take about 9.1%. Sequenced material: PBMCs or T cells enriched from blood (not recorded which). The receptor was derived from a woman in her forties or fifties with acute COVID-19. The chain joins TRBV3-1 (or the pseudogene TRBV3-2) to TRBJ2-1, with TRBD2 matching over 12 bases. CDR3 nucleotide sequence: TGTGCCAGCAGCCATCCCCTAGCGGGGGGGCGGAATGAGCAGTTCTTC. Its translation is CASSHPLAGGRNEQFF.